This T cell receptor beta chain was documented in a study of cytomegalovirus exposure and HLA in healthy donors. Study-wide results and limits: A later analysis found most CMV-associated TCR beta chains apparently HLA-restricted. The classifier reportedly diagnosed cytomegalovirus status with high specificity and sensitivity.

The CDR3 sequence is 19 residues long. V gave up 0 bases and J gave up 1 base; unmatched junction bases: 11. The germline gives CDR1 SGDLS, CDR2 YYNGEE. A multiplex PCR was run with 60 Vbeta primers and 13 Jbeta primers. Profiling relied on immunoSEQ multiplex PCR, and the TCRdb table lists in-frame clones only, not all of them. The sample lists some 140,000 clones, 79% occurring once. A note on this clone: What it binds is not known.

The sequenced sample consisted of PBMCs. The origin of this receptor is a man younger than 40 in good health and CMV-seropositive. The chain uses TRBV9 and TRBJ2-3; TRBD2 agrees at 10 bases. CDR3 DNA: TGTGCCAGCAGCGTAGCTACAAGGCAGCGGGGGGGTGGCACAGATACGCAGTATTTT. This translates into CASSVATRQRGGGTDTQYF. The full variable domain, with the rest looked up from reference TRBV9 and TRBJ2-3, is DSGVTQTPKHLITATGQRVTLRCSPRSGDLSVYWYQQSLDQGLQFLIQYYNGEERAKGNILERFSAQQFPDLHSELNLSSLELGDSALYFCASSVATRQRGGGTDTQYFGPGTRLTVL.